One and the same sample provided the 18 T cell receptor beta chains below, sequenced in a study of cytomegalovirus exposure and HLA in healthy donors. PCR employed 60 Vbeta and 13 Jbeta primers. Clones were sequenced by immunoSEQ multiplex PCR, and TCRdb holds only the in-frame ones, with some missing. The sample consists of under 150,000 clones, approximately 80% of them appearing once. Source material: PBMCs. Receptors originate from a woman between 35 and 50 years old in good health and CMV-seropositive.

The chain employs TRBV4-1 and TRBJ2-7; possible D gene TRBD2, 5 bases. The length of the CDR3 is 16 residues. Germline values: CDR1 MGHRA, CDR2 YSYEKL. Trimming left V 1 base short and J 2 bases short, with 15 bases between. This chain's CDR3 is CASSQVGRPGTYEQYF. CDR3 nucleotides: TGCGCCAGCAGCCAAGTGGGCAGGCCGGGGACCTACGAGCAGTACTTC.

The V call is TRBV30, the J call TRBJ2-3; D gene ambiguous. The CDR3 sequence is 14 residues long. V gave up 1 base and J gave up 4 bases, with 12 bases separating them. In germline, CDR1 is GTSNPN, CDR2 SVGIG (reference sequence). CDR3: CAWSELRPSDTQYF. DNA of the CDR3: TGTGCCTGGAGTGAGTTGCGGCCTTCAGATACGCAGTATTTT.

The chain has TRBV5-1 and TRBJ2-5; possibly TRBD1 for D (5 bases). Germline CDR1 and CDR2: SGHRS and YFSETQ. The length of the CDR3 is 14 residues. With 0 bases removed from V and 0 bases from J, the gap between germline ends came to 6 bases. CDR3: CASSLAGNQETQYF. The CDR3 nucleotides read TGCGCCAGCAGCTTGGCAGGGAACCAAGAGACCCAGTACTTC.

This chain links TRBV4-1 with TRBJ2-2, with TRBD1 matching 12 bases. Germline CDR1 and CDR2: MGHRA and YSYEKL. This CDR3 comprises 16 residues. Trimming at V came to 6 bases and at J to 5 bases, leaving 7 bases not matched to a gene. The chain's CDR3 is CASRPGTGGETGELFF. The CDR3 nucleotides are TGCGCCAGCAGGCCCGGGACAGGGGGCGAGACCGGGGAGCTGTTTTTT.

The chain joins TRBV5-1 to TRBJ2-5; TRBD1 agrees at 8 bases. This CDR3 contains 16 residues. CDR1 and CDR2 (germline): SGHRS, YFSETQ. The junction had 9 bases not matched to a gene; V was cut back by 0 bases and J by 5 bases. CDR3 nucleotide sequence: TGCGCCAGCAGCTTGGCCGACAGGGGTCTGGGGGAGACCCAGTACTTC. It encodes CASSLADRGLGETQYF.

The sample holds a few counts of this clone. The V and J genes are TRBV25-1 and TRBJ1-1, with D possibly being TRBD1 (6 bases). Germline CDR1 MGHDK, CDR2 SYGVNS. Between the trimmed V and J ends, which lost 3 bases and 4 bases, there was a span of 9 bases. CDR3 length: 13 residues. The CDR3 nucleotides read TGTGCCAGCAGTGACAGGGGTAGCACTGAAGCTTTCTTT. Amino acids: CASSDRGSTEAFF.

Only a few counts were recorded for this clone. V usage is TRBV27 and J usage is TRBJ2-7; 7 bases agree with TRBD1. V dropped 2 bases and J dropped 4; count of bases not matched to a gene: 5. This CDR3 comprises 14 residues. Germline CDR1 is MNHEY and CDR2 is SMNVEV (reference sequence). The DNA for the CDR3 is TGTGCCAGCAGTTTACAACAGGGGAAATACGAGCAGTACTTC. Its protein product is CASSLQQGKYEQYF.

This CDR3 is CASSLSPAGTGGYSPLHF. CDR3 bases: TGTGCCAGCAGTTTATCTCCCGCCGGGACAGGGGGCTATTCACCCCTCCACTTT. V is TRBV27 and J is TRBJ1-6, with TRBD1 matching over 12 bases. J lost 8 bases, V lost 0 bases, and 8 bases had no gene match. The CDR3 covers 18 residues. In germline, CDR1 is MNHEY, CDR2 SMNVEV (reference sequence).

This clone was detected a few times. This sample also contains other DNA sequences that code for the same CDR3. This chain joins TRBV5-6 and TRBJ1-2; D unresolved. The V gene lost 5 bases and the J gene lost 0 bases, with 8 bases spanning the gap. The CDR3 runs 13 residues. The germline V gene has CDR1 SGHDT and CDR2 YYEEEE. This chain's CDR3 is CASSSTPNYGYTF. CDR3 nucleotide sequence: TGTGCCAGCAGTTCAACACCTAACTATGGCTACACCTTC. Filled out from reference TRBV5-6 and TRBJ1-2, the complete variable domain reads DAGVTQSPTHLIKTRGQQVTLRCSPKSGHDTVSWYQQALGQGPQFIFQYYEEEERQRGNFPDRFSGHQFPNYSSELNVNALLLGDSALYLCASSSTPNYGYTFGSGTRLTVV.

The CDR3 coding sequence is TGTGCCAGCAGCTTAGGGGGACAGGGCGACGAAAAACTGTTTTTT. Translation: CASSLGGQGDEKLFF. This chain links TRBV7-6 with TRBJ1-4, with 9 bases identical to TRBD1. CDR1 is SGHVS, CDR2 FNYEAQ, per germline. V lost 1 base to trimming and J lost 8 bases; unmatched junction nucleotides: 5. CDR3 length equals 15 residues.

The V and J genes are TRBV10-3 and TRBJ2-7, with D possibly TRBD2 on 6 matching bases. Germline V gives CDR1 ENHRY, CDR2 SYGVKD. The CDR3 is 13 amino acids. Trimming left V 4 bases short and J 1 base short, with 8 bases between. CDR3 nucleotide sequence: TGTGCCATCAGTGGGGGAGGTTCCTACGAGCAGTACTTC. This sequence encodes CAISGGGSYEQYF.

The gene calls are TRBV9 and TRBJ2-5, with 10 bases lining up with TRBD2. The J segment lost 2 bases and the V segment lost 3 bases, leaving 4 bases of the junction unmatched. This CDR3 has 15 residues. The germline V gene encodes CDR1 SGDLS and CDR2 YYNGEE. The CDR3 DNA is TGTGCCAGCAGCGGGGGACTAGCGATACAAGAGACCCAGTACTTC. Protein: CASSGGLAIQETQYF.

The chain links TRBV7-8 to TRBJ2-3; TRBD2 matches 7 bases. The trim removed 4 bases at V and 1 base at J, leaving 5 bases unmatched. The CDR3 covers 15 residues. Per germline, CDR1 SGHVS and CDR2 FQNEAQ. The CDR3 region is CASSSLASGTDTQYF. The CDR3 DNA follows: TGTGCCAGCAGCTCACTAGCGTCTGGCACAGATACGCAGTATTTT.

To note about this clone: Additional DNA sequences in this sample encode the identical CDR3. J is TRBJ2-5 and V is TRBV7-2; 7 nucleotides match TRBD1. Germline loops: CDR1 SGHTA, CDR2 FQGNSA. V was clipped by 1 base and J by 7 bases; unmatched bases: 0. CDR3 length equals 12 residues. The CDR3 nucleotides are TGTGCCAGCAGCTTAGACAGGGGGACCCAGTACTTC. Translating it yields CASSLDRGTQYF. The full variable domain, rest sourced from reference TRBV7-2 and TRBJ2-5, is GAGVSQSPSNKVTEKGKDVELRCDPISGHTALYWYRQSLGQGLEFLIYFQGNSAPDKSGLPSDRFSAERTGGSVSTLTIQRTQQEDSAVYLCASSLDRGTQYFGPGTRLLVL.

This clone has just a few counts. The V gene is TRBV2, the J gene TRBJ1-4; TRBD1 matches at 7 bases. Germline V gives CDR1 SNHLY, CDR2 FYNNEI. This CDR3 is built from 13 residues. V shed 6 bases, J shed 6 bases, and the junction held 4 bases outside the gene matches. The CDR3 sequence is CASRSTGYEKLFF. CDR3 DNA sequence: TGTGCCAGCAGATCGACAGGGTATGAAAAACTGTTTTTT.

J is TRBJ2-1 and V is TRBV11-2; D not resolved. Trimming stripped 0 bases from V and 6 bases from J, with 6 bases between. CDR3 length equals 13 residues. CDR1 is SGHAT, CDR2 FQNNGV, per germline. The CDR3 DNA reads TGTGCCAGCAGCTTAGACAGGATCAATGAGCAGTTCTTC. Its translation is CASSLDRINEQFF.

Points on this clone: In the same sample, other DNA sequences code for this CDR3. J is TRBJ2-5 and V is TRBV5-1; D perhaps matches TRBD2 (5 bases). The CDR3 length is 14 residues. Trimming pared 4 bases from V and 1 base from J, leaving 11 bases between. The V gene's germline CDR1 is SGHRS and CDR2 YFSETQ. The CDR3 loop is CASSGGGSQETQYF. In DNA form, the CDR3 reads TGCGCCAGCAGCGGCGGCGGGTCCCAAGAGACCCAGTACTTC.

This chain links TRBV11-2 with TRBJ2-1; D unclear. The germline V gene encodes CDR1 SGHAT and CDR2 FQNNGV. The CDR3 is 14 residues long. The V end lost 0 bases, the J end lost 4 bases, and 7 bases lay between the germline ends. The CDR3 loop is CASSLDSRYNEQFF. CDR3 DNA sequence: TGTGCCAGCAGCTTAGATAGTCGGTACAATGAGCAGTTCTTC.